The entry below gives a single T cell receptor beta chain sequence along with its context. The V and J ends lost 4 bases and 0 bases respectively, with 16 bases between them. The CDR3 runs to 16 residues. Germline V lookup: CDR1 SGHKS, CDR2 YYEKEE (reference sequence). The sample originates from a study of blood T cell repertoires in COVID-19. Clones were read by immunoSEQ multiplex PCR, and TCRdb kept only the in-frame ones, dropping some. The profile shows roughly 170,000 clones, roughly 80% of them singletons. In terms of age and location, participants ranged from about 18 to 100 years and lived in approximately 26 US areas. Participants were placed into cohorts based on the clinical history they reported.

The sequenced material came from PBMCs or T cells enriched from blood (not recorded which). The receptor's source is a woman between 40 and 55 years old with acute COVID-19. The V gene is TRBV5-5, the J gene TRBJ2-5; TRBD2 might be the D (7 bases). Here the CDR3 DNA reads TGTGCCAGCAGCCCGTGGGGGAGGGGGAACCAAGAGACCCAGTACTTC. Residues: CASSPWGRGNQETQYF.